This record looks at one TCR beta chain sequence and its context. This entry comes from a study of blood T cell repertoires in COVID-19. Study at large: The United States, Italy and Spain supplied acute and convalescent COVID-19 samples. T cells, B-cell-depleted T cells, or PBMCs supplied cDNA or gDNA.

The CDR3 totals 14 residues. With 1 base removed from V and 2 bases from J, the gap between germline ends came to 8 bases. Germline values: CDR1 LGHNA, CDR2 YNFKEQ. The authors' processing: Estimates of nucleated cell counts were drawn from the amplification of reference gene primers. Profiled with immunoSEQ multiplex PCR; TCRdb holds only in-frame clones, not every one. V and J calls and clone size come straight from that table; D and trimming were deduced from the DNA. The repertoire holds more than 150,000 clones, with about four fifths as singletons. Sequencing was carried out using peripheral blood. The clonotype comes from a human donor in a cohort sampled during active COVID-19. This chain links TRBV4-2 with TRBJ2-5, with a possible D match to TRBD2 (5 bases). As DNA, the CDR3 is TGTGCCAGCAGCCAAGTGAGAGGGCAAGAGACCCAGTACTTC. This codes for CASSQVRGQETQYF.